The clone carrying this T cell receptor beta chain was found many times. This CDR3 is 12 amino acids long. With 5 bases removed from V and 7 bases from J, the gap between germline ends came to 15 bases. Germline V lookup: CDR1 DFQATT, CDR2 SNEGSKA (reference sequence). The data derive from a study of kidney transplant recipient with SARS-CoV-2 infection. TCRdb recomputed calls from the reads with MiXCR, one row per CDR3 protein. The sample has about 250,000 distinct CDR3 sequences; 29% are singletons. The sequence derives from a male patient in his thirties who had COVID-19 and was a kidney transplant recipient. T cells may partly derive from the graft donor. The source was a blood sample, collected at baseline and on roughly day 120 from a kidney transplant recipient. This chain links TRBV20-1 with TRBJ2-7; a weak D match, TRBD2 (5 bases). The CDR3 nucleotides read TGCAGTGCTCTACGGGGTTTAATGGAGCAGTACTTC. This encodes CSALRGLMEQYF.